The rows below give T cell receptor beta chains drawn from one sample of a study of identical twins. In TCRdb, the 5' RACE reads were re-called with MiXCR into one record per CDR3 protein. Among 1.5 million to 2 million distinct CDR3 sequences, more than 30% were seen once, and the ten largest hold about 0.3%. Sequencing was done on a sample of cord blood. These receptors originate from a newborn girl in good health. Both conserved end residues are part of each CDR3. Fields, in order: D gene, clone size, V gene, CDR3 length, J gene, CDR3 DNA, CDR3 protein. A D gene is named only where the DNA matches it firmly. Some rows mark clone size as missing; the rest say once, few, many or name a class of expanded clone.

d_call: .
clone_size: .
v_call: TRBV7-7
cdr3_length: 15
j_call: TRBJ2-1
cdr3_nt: TGTGCCAGCAGCCTCACAATAGGGCAGGGCAATGAGCAGTTCTTC
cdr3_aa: CASSLTIGQGNEQFF

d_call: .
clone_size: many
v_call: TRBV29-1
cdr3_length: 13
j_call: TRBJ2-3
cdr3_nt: TGCAGCGTTGAAGCGGGAAGGGGGAGCACGCAGTATTTT
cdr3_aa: CSVEAGRGSTQYF

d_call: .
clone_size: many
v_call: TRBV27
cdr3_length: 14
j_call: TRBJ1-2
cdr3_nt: TGTGCCAGCAGTTTATCTGGGACTAACTATGGCTACACCTTC
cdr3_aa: CASSLSGTNYGYTF

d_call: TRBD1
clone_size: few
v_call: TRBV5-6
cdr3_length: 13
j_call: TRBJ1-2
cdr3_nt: TGTGCCAGCATCCTCAGGGGGCGCGATGGCTACACCTTC
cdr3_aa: CASILRGRDGYTF

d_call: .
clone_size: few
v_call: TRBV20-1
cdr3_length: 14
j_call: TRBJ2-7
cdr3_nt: TGCAGTGCTCCCAACTCTAACGGGGTCTACGAGCAGTACTTC
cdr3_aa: CSAPNSNGVYEQYF

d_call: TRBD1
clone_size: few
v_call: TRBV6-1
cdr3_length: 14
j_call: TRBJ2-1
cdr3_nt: TGCGCCACCAACCCCGGGACAGTTTACAATGAGCAGTTCTTC
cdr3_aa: CATNPGTVYNEQFF

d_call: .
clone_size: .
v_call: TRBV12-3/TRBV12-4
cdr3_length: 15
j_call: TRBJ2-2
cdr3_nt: TGTGCCAGCAGTAGAACAGGGAGTCGTGCCGGGGAGCTGTTTTTT
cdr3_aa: CASSRTGSRAGELFF

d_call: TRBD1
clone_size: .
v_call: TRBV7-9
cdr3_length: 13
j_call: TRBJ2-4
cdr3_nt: TGTGCCAGCAACGGACAGGGAGGAAACATTCAGTACTTC
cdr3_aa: CASNGQGGNIQYF

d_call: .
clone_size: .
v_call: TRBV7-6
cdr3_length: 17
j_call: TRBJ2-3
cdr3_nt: TGTGCCAGCAGCATAGAGGTCGGGGGGACAAGCACAGATACGCAGTATTTT
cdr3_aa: CASSIEVGGTSTDTQYF

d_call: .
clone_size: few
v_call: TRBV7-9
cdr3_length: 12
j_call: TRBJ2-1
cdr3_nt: TGTGCCAGCAGCTTAAGTACTACCTCGAAGTTCTTC
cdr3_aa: CASSLSTTSKFF

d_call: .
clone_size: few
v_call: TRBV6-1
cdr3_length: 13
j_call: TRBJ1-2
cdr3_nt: TGTGCCAGTAAACAGGGAATTAACTATGGCTACACCTTC
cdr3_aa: CASKQGINYGYTF

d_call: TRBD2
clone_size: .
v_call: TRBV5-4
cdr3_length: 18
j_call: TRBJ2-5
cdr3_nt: TGTGCCAGCAGCCGGAAGGGACTAGCGGGAGGTCGGCACGGGACCCAGTACTTC
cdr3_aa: CASSRKGLAGGRHGTQYF

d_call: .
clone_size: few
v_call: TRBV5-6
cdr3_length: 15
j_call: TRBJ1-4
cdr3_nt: TGTGCCAGCAGCCCGAACCGGGACTTTAATGAAAAACTGTTTTTT
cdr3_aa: CASSPNRDFNEKLFF

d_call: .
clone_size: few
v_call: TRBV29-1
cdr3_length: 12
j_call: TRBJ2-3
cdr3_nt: TGCAGCGTTGATAAGGGAGCAGATACGCAGTATTTT
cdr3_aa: CSVDKGADTQYF

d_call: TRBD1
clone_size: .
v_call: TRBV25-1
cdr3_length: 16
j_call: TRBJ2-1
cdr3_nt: TGTGCCAGCAGTGACCATAGCGAGGGGGCCTCCAATGAGCAGTTCTTC
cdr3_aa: CASSDHSEGASNEQFF

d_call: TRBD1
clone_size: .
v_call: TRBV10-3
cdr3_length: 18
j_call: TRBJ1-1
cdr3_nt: TGTGCCATCAGTGAGTCAGAGGAGGGAGACAGGGGTCCGATTGAAGCTTTCTTT
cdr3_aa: CAISESEEGDRGPIEAFF

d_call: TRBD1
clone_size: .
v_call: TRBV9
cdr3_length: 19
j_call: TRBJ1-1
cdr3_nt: TGTGCCAGCAGCGCGAGATGGGAGGAGATCCGGACAGGGAACACTGAAGCTTTCTTT
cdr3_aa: CASSARWEEIRTGNTEAFF

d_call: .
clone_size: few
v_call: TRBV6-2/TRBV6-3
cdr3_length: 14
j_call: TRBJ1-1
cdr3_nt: TGTGCCAGCAGTTACTCTGTCAGGGACACTGAAGCTTTCTTT
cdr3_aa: CASSYSVRDTEAFF

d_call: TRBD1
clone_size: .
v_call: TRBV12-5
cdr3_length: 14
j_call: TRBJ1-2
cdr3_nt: TGTGCTAGTGGTGTCCGGGACAGGAGCTATGGCTACACCTTC
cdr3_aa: CASGVRDRSYGYTF

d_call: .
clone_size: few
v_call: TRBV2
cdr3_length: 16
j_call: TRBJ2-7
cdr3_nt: TGTGCCAGCAGTGATGGGGCGCTTAGTTCCTCCTACGAGCAGTACTTC
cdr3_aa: CASSDGALSSSYEQYF

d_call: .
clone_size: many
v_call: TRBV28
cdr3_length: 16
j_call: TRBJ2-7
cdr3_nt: TGTGCCAGCAGTCCTCCCACAGGGTACATCTCCTACGAGCAGTACTTC
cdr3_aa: CASSPPTGYISYEQYF

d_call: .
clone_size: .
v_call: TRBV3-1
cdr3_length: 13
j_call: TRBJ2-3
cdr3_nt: TGTGCCAGCAGCCAAGGATGGGCGGATACGCAGTATTTT
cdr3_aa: CASSQGWADTQYF